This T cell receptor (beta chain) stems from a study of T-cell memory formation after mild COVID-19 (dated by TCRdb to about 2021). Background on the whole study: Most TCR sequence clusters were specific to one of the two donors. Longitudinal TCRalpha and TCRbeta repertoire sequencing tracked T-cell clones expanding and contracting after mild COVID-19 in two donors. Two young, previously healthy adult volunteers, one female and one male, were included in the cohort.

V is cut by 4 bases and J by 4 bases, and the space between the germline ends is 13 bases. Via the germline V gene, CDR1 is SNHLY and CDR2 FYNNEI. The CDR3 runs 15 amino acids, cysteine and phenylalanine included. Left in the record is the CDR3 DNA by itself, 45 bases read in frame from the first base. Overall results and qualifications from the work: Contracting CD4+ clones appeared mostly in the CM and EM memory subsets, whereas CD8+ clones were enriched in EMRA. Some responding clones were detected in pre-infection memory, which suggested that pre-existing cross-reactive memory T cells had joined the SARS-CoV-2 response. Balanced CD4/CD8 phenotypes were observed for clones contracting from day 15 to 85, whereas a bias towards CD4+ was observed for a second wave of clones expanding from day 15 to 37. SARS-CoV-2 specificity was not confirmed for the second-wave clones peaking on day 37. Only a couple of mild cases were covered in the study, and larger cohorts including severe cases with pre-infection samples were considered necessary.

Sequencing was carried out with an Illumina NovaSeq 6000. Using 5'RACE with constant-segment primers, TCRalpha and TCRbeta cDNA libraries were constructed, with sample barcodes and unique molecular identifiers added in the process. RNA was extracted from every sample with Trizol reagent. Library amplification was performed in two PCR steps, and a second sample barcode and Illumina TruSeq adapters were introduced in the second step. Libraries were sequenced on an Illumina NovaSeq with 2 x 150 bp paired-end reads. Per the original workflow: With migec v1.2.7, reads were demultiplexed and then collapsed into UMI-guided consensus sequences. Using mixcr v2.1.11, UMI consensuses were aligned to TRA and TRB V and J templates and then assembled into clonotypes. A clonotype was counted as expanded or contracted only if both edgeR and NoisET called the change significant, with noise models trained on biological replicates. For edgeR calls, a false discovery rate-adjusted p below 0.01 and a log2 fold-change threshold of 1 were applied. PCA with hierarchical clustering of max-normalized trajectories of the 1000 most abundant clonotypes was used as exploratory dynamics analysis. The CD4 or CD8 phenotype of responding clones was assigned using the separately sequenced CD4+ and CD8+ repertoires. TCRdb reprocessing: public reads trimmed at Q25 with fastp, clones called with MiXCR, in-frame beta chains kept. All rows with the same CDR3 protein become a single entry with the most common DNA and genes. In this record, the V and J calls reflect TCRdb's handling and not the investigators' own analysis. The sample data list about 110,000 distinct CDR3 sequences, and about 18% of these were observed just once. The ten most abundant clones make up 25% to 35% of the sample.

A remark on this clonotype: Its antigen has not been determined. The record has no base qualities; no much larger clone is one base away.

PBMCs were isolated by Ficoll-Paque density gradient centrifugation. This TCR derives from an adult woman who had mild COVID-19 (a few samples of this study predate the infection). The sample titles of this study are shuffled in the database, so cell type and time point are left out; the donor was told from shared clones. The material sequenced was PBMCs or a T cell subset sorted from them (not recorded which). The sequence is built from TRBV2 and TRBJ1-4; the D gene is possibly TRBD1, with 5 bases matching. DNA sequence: TGTGCCAGCAGTGCCCCCCGGGACGATAATGAAAAACTGTTTTTT. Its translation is CASSAPRDDNEKLFF.